What follows is one TCR beta chain and its context. Antigen unknown. This entry is derived from a study of cytomegalovirus exposure and HLA in healthy donors. With 60 Vbeta and 13 Jbeta primers, the PCR was carried out. Profiled with immunoSEQ multiplex PCR; TCRdb holds only in-frame clones, not every one. There are some 180,000 clones in the sample; 78% occur only once, and 2.9% lies in the top ten. Germline CDR1 SGDLS, CDR2 YYNGEE. V was cut by 5 bases and J by 3 bases, with 14 bases left in between. CDR3 size: 15 residues. Study-wide points: Later analysis showed most CMV-associated TCR beta chains appearing HLA-restricted. Researchers reported that a few CMV-associated chains were confirmed in vitro as CMV antigen-specific.

Each donor was nominally healthy when sampled (though unrecorded immune exposures were likely). Sequenced sample: PBMCs. V usage is TRBV9 and J usage is TRBJ2-2; D unclear. The receptor's source is a female donor in good health and CMV-seronegative. The CDR3 bases are TGTGCCAGCAGAGATCCGTCTACGCACACCGGGGAGCTGTTTTTT. Encoded protein: CASRDPSTHTGELFF.